Listed below are T cell receptor beta chains from one sample, sequenced in a study of blood T cell repertoires in COVID-19. Produced via immunoSEQ multiplex PCR; TCRdb's table is partial and in-frame only. The repertoire consists of about 170,000 clones, with about 85% occurring once and the leading ten covering roughly 25%. The material sequenced was peripheral blood. These receptors all stem from a man in his sixties with acute or convalescent COVID-19. CDR3s include the opening cysteine and the closing phenylalanine or tryptophan. D genes are given only for firm matches. Clone size, where shown, is once, few, many, or a class for clones that have expanded.

V gene	clone size	J gene	D gene	CDR3 protein	CDR3 DNA
TRBV6-2/TRBV6-3	-	TRBJ1-5	-	CASSPFGEDQPQHF	TGTGCCAGCAGTCCCTTTGGTGAGGATCAGCCCCAGCATTTT
TRBV19	-	TRBJ1-6	-	CASSMGQVNSPLHF	TGTGCCAGTAGTATGGGGCAGGTCAATTCACCCCTCCACTTT
TRBV19	few	TRBJ1-2	TRBD1	CASTRTGGFGYTF	TGTGCCAGTACCCGGACAGGGGGCTTTGGCTACACCTTC
TRBV29-1	-	TRBJ1-1	TRBD1	CSVGTGVDTEAFF	TGCAGCGTTGGGACAGGGGTGGACACTGAAGCTTTCTTT
TRBV11-2	once	TRBJ1-4	-	CASSPYGGSEKLFF	TGTGCCAGCAGCCCATACGGGGGGTCTGAAAAACTGTTTTTT
TRBV19	-	TRBJ2-5	TRBD2	CASSKQRGGPQETQYF	TGTGCCAGTAGTAAGCAGCGGGGGGGCCCCCAAGAGACCCAGTACTTC
TRBV6-6	-	TRBJ2-2	-	CASRTGIANTGELFF	TGTGCCAGCCGAACAGGGATTGCGAACACCGGGGAGCTGTTTTTT
TRBV7-6	-	TRBJ1-6	TRBD1	CASSYTGRPGQYNSPLHF	TGTGCCAGCAGCTATACTGGGCGGCCGGGACAGTATAATTCACCCCTCCACTTT
TRBV10-2	-	TRBJ2-3	-	CASSESSPTDTQYF	TGCGCCAGCAGTGAGTCGAGCCCCACAGATACGCAGTATTTT
TRBV30	few	TRBJ1-5	-	CAWSLTGMDQPQHF	TGTGCCTGGAGCCTTACAGGGATGGATCAGCCCCAGCATTTT
TRBV15	-	TRBJ2-7	-	CATSRGLVGAYEQYF	TGTGCCACCAGCAGAGGCCTCGTTGGAGCCTACGAGCAGTACTTC
TRBV7-2	-	TRBJ1-1	-	CASSLEQLNTEAFF	TGTGCCAGCAGCTTAGAACAGTTGAACACTGAAGCTTTCTTT
TRBV5-4	-	TRBJ1-2	TRBD1	CASSSLDRASYGYTF	TGTGCCAGCAGCTCACTGGACAGGGCTAGTTATGGCTACACCTTC
TRBV3-1/TRBV3-2	-	TRBJ2-7	-	CASSRIGVQIYEQYF	TGTGCCAGCAGCCGCATCGGGGTGCAGATCTACGAGCAGTACTTC
TRBV19	-	TRBJ1-3	TRBD1	CASSPGTVSGNTIYF	TGTGCCAGTAGCCCCGGGACAGTCTCTGGAAACACCATATATTTT
TRBV7-8	-	TRBJ1-6	-	CASSLLGVGAQTFHSPLHF	TGTGCCAGCAGCTTATTAGGGGTCGGAGCCCAAACCTTTCATTCACCCCTCCACTTT